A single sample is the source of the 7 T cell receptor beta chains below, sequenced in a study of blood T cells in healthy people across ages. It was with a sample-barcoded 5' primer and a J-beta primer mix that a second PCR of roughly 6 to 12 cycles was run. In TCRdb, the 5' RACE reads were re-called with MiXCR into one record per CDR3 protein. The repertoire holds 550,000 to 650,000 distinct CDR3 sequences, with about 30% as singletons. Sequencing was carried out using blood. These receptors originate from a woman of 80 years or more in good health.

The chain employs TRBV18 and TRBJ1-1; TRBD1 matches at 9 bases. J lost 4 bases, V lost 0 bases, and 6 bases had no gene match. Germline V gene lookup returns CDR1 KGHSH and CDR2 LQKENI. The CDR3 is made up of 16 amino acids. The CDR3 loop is CASSPPGLTGGTEAFF. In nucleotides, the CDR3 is TGTGCCAGCTCACCACCGGGTTTGACAGGGGGCACTGAAGCTTTCTTT.

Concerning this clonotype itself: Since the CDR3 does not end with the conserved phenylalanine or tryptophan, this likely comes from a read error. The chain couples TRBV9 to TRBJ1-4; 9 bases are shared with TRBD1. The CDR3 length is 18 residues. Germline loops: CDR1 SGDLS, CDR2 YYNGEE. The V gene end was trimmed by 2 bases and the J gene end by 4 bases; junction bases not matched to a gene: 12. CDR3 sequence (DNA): TGTGCCAGCAGCGTCGGGACAGGGAGCCCACGAAATAATGAAAAACTGTTTTTA. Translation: CASSVGTGSPRNNEKLFL.

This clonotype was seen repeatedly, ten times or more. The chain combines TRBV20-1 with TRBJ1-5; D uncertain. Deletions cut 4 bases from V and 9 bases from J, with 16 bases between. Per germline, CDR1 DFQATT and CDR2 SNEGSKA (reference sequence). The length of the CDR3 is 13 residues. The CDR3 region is CSAMAGFNMPQHF. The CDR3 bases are TGCAGTGCTATGGCGGGTTTTAATATGCCCCAGCATTTT.

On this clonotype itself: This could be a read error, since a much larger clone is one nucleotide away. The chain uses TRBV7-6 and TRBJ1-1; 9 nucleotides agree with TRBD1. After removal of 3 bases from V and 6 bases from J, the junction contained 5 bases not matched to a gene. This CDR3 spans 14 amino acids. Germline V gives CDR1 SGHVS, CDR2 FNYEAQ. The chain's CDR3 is CASSFRTGDAEAFF. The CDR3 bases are TGTGCCAGCAGCTTTCGGACAGGGGACGCTGAAGCTTTCTTT.

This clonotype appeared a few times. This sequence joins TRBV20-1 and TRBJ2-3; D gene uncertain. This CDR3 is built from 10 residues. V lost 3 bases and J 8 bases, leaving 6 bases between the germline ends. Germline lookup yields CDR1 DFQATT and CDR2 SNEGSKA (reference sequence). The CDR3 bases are TGCAGTGCTAGCGCGGCTACGCAGTATTTT. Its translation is CSASAATQYF.

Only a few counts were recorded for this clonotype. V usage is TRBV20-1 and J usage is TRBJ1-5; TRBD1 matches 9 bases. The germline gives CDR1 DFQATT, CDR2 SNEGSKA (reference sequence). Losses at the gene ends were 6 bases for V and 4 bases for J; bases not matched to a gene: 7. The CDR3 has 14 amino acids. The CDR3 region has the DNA TGCAGTGCAGATTCGACAGGGGGTAATCAGCCCCAGCATTTT. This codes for CSADSTGGNQPQHF.

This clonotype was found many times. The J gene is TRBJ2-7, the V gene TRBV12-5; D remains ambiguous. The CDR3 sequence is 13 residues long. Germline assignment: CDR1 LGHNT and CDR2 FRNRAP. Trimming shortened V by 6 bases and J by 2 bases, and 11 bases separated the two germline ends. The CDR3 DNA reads TGTGCTAGTGGCCTCGACGGTACCTACGAGCAGTACTTC. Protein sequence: CASGLDGTYEQYF. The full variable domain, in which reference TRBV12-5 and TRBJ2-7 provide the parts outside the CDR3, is DARVTQTPRHKVTEMGQEVTMRCQPILGHNTVFWYRQTMMQGLELLAYFRNRAPLDDSGMPKDRFSAEMPDATLATLKIQPSEPRDSAVYFCASGLDGTYEQYFGPGTRLTVT.